The 16 T cell receptor beta chains in this list originate from one sample, sequenced in a study of blood T cell repertoires in COVID-19. The method was immunoSEQ multiplex PCR; TCRdb's version includes in-frame clones alone and lacks a portion of them. The repertoire holds hundreds of thousands of clones, with approximately 87% as singletons. Sequences were obtained from peripheral blood. These receptors originate from a woman between 45 and 60 years old with acute or convalescent COVID-19.

This chain connects TRBV6-5 to TRBJ1-3; D unresolved. The CDR3 covers 11 residues. Trimming removed 6 bases at V and 7 bases at J, with 7 bases between. Germline V gene data show CDR1 as MNHEY and CDR2 as SVGAGI. Written as DNA, the CDR3 is TGTGCCAGCAGCTATAAGAACACCATATATTTT. It translates to CASSYKNTIYF.

The V call is TRBV29-1, the J call TRBJ2-1; 8 bases fit TRBD2. This CDR3 region has 14 residues. With V trimmed by 3 bases and J by 7 bases, 8 bases remained unmatched. The germline gives CDR1 SQVTM, CDR2 ANQGSEA. Here the CDR3 DNA reads TGCAGCGTTGATGGGAGCGGGAGTCGAAATGAGCAGTTCTTC. This encodes CSVDGSGSRNEQFF.

The CDR3 reads CASSRGGTQETQYF. Here the CDR3 DNA reads TGTGCCAGCTCCCGAGGAGGGACCCAAGAGACCCAGTACTTC. V usage is TRBV27 and J usage is TRBJ2-5; possible D gene TRBD2, 6 bases. The V end was cut by 8 bases, the J end by 1 base, with 14 bases between. Germline CDR1 reads MNHEY; CDR2 reads SMNVEV (reference sequence). The CDR3 has 14 residues.

The J gene is TRBJ2-2, the V gene TRBV10-3; D remains unclear. Germline CDR1 and CDR2: ENHRY and SYGVKD. Trimming pared 0 bases from V and 8 bases from J, leaving 10 bases between. The CDR3 has 14 amino acids. The chain's CDR3 is CAISESEDPGELFF. CDR3 nucleotide sequence: TGTGCCATCAGTGAGTCTGAGGATCCGGGGGAGCTGTTTTTT.

The chain carries TRBV11-3 and TRBJ1-1, with TRBD1 as a possible D gene (6 bases). In germline, CDR1 is SGHNT, CDR2 YENEEA. The V gene lost 3 bases and the J gene lost 5 bases, with 16 bases spanning the gap. The CDR3 is made up of 15 amino acids. In DNA form, the CDR3 reads TGTGCCAGCAGCTTCGGAGGGGGAGGGCGGACTGAAGCTTTCTTT. Translating gives CASSFGGGGRTEAFF.

J is TRBJ2-7 and V is TRBV13, with unresolved D. V lost 1 base and J 4 bases, leaving 5 bases between the germline ends. The length of the CDR3 is 12 residues. Germline V gene data show CDR1 as PRHDT and CDR2 as FYEKMQ (reference sequence). The CDR3 DNA is TGTGCCAGCAGCTTAGCAGGATACGAGCAGTACTTC. Translation gives CASSLAGYEQYF.

The chain joins TRBV27 to TRBJ1-5; 8 nucleotides line up with TRBD1. V lost 5 bases to trimming and J lost 3 bases; unmatched junction nucleotides: 9. Germline V gives CDR1 MNHEY, CDR2 SMNVEV (reference sequence). The CDR3 is 16 amino acids. CDR3 in amino acids: CASSPMTGVLNQPQHF. CDR3 sequence (DNA): TGTGCCAGCAGTCCTATGACAGGGGTCCTCAATCAGCCCCAGCATTTT.

The chain recombines TRBV2 with TRBJ2-3; D unclear. There are 14 residues in the CDR3. V was clipped by 4 bases and J by 0 bases, with 8 bases between them. Per germline, CDR1 SNHLY and CDR2 FYNNEI. This CDR3 is CASSAVSSTDTQYF. DNA for the CDR3: TGTGCCAGCAGTGCGGTCTCTAGCACAGATACGCAGTATTTT.

This clone turned up a few times. This chain connects TRBV19 to TRBJ1-5, with TRBD1 identical over 10 bases. The V and J ends lost 7 bases and 3 bases, in that order; junction bases with no gene match: 12. Per germline, CDR1 LNHDA and CDR2 SQIVND (reference sequence). This CDR3 has 17 residues. The CDR3 coding sequence is TGTGCCAGTAAAAGGGACAGGGGCTGGGAGGACAATCAGCCCCAGCATTTT. Amino acid sequence: CASKRDRGWEDNQPQHF.

The rearrangement uses TRBV30 and TRBJ1-1, with D perhaps TRBD1 (6 bases). Trimming stripped 5 bases from V and 5 bases from J, with 12 bases between. Germline CDR1 GTSNPN, CDR2 SVGIG (reference sequence). The CDR3 length is 12 residues. The CDR3, as DNA: TGTGCCTGGGCGGGGGGGCGGACTGAAGCTTTCTTT. Amino acids: CAWAGGRTEAFF.

This clone occurred once. J is TRBJ1-2 and V is TRBV7-2; 10 nucleotides line up with TRBD1. The V and J ends lost 8 bases and 8 bases, in that order; junction bases with no gene match: 11. Per germline, CDR1 SGHTA and CDR2 FQGNSA. CDR3 length: 14 residues. The CDR3 DNA reads as TGTGCCAGCTCTTCAGGTGGGACAGGGGTAGGCTACACCTTC. The encoded protein is CASSSGGTGVGYTF.

The chain has TRBV6-2 or TRBV6-3 and TRBJ1-5; D is uncertain. This CDR3 has 14 residues. The germline V gene has CDR1 MNHEY and CDR2 SVGEGT. The V end lost 0 bases, the J end lost 5 bases, and 8 bases lay between the germline ends. The CDR3 DNA reads TGTGCCAGCAGTTACTCTTGGGGAGATCAGCCCCAGCATTTT. Translated: CASSYSWGDQPQHF.

V and J are TRBV6-5 and TRBJ2-3, with D tentatively TRBD2 (5 bases). The V end lost 2 bases, the J end lost 6 bases, and 6 bases lay between the germline ends. CDR3 length: 12 amino acids. In germline, CDR1 is MNHEY, CDR2 SVGAGI. CDR3 residues: CASSYRGDTQYF. CDR3 DNA sequence: TGTGCCAGCAGTTACAGAGGGGATACGCAGTATTTT.

The chain joins TRBV9 to TRBJ2-1; 7 nucleotides line up with TRBD1. The CDR3 totals 14 residues. Germline assignment: CDR1 SGDLS and CDR2 YYNGEE. V shed 6 bases and J 5 bases; nucleotides not matched to a gene: 8. DNA for the CDR3: TGTGCCAGCACCCCAGGGGGATACGACAATGAGCAGTTCTTC. As protein: CASTPGGYDNEQFF.

The chain carries TRBV15 and TRBJ1-3; tentative D call: TRBD1 (5 bases). CDR1 is LNHNV and CDR2 is YYDKDF in the germline V gene (reference sequence). The CDR3 contains 16 residues. Trimming removed 0 bases from V and 8 bases from J, with 17 bases in between. The CDR3 is CATSRDRQVTGDTIYF. CDR3 nucleotide sequence: TGTGCCACCAGCAGAGATCGTCAGGTTACAGGAGACACCATATATTTT.

J is TRBJ1-6 and V is TRBV2; D ambiguous. CDR3 length equals 14 residues. Per the germline V gene, CDR1 is SNHLY and CDR2 is FYNNEI. Trimming took off 4 bases at V and 7 bases at J, with 11 bases between the two ends. The CDR3 region is CASSAKSLNSPLHF. CDR3 DNA: TGTGCCAGCAGTGCTAAAAGTCTAAATTCACCCCTCCACTTT.